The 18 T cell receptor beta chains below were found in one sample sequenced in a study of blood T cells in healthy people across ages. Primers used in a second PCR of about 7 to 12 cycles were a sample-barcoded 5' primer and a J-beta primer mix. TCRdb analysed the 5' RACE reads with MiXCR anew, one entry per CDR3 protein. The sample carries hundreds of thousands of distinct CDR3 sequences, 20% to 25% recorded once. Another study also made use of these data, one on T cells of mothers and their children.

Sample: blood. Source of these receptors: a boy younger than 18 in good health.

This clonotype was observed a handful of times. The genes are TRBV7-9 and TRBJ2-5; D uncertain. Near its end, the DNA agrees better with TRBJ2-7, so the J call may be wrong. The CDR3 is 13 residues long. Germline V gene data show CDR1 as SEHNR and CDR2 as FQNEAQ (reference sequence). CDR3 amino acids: CASSPDTAYEQYF. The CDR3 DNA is TGTGCCAGCAGCCCTGACACAGCCTACGAGCAGTACTTC.

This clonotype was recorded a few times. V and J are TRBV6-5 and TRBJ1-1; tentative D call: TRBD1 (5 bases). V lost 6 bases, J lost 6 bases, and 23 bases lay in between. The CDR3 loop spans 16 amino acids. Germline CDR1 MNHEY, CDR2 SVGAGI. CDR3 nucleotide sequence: TGTGCCAGCAGAATGGGCCTGGGGGTTCAGCCCTCTGAAGCTTTCTTT. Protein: CASRMGLGVQPSEAFF.

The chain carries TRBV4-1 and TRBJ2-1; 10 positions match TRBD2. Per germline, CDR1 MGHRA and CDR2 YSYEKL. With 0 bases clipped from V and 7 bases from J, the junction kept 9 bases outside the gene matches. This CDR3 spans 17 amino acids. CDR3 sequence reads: CASSQEGGLAISNEQFF. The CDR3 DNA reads TGCGCCAGCAGCCAAGAGGGGGGACTAGCGATATCAAATGAGCAGTTCTTC.

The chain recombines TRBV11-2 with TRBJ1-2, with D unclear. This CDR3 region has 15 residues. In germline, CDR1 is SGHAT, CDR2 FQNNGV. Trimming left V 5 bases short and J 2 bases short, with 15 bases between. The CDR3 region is CASSPIDDSNYGYTF. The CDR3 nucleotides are TGTGCCAGCAGCCCCATTGACGATTCCAACTATGGCTACACCTTC.

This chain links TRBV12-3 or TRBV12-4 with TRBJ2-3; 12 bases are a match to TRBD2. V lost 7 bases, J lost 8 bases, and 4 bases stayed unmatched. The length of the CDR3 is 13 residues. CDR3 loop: CASTRLAGVTQYF. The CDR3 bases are TGTGCCAGCACCAGACTAGCGGGAGTTACGCAGTATTTT.

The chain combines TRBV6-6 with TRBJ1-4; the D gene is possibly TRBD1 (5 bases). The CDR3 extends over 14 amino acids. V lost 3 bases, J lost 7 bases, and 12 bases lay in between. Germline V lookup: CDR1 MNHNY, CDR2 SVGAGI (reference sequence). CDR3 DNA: TGTGCCAGCAGTTATGGGGGGGGTGTTGAAAAACTGTTTTTT. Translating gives CASSYGGGVEKLFF.

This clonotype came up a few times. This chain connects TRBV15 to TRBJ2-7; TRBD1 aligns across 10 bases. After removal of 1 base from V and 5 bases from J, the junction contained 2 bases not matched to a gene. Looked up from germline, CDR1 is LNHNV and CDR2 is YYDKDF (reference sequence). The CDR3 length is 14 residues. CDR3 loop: CATSRVGTGDEQYF. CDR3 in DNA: TGTGCCACCAGCAGAGTGGGGACAGGGGACGAGCAGTACTTC.

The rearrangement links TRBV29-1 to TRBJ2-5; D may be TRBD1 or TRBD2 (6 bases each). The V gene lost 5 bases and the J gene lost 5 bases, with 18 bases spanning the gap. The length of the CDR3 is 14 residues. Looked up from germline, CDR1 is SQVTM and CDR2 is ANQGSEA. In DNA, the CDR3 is TGCAGCGTTACAGGGTCCGGGAGCGTGGAGACCCAGTACTTC. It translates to CSVTGSGSVETQYF.

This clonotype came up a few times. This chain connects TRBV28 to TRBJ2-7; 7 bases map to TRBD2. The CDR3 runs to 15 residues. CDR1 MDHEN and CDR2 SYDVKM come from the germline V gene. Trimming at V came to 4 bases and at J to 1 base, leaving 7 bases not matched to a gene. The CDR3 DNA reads TGTGCCAGCAGTTCCTTTCAGCGGGGATCCTACGAGCAGTACTTC. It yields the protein CASSSFQRGSYEQYF.

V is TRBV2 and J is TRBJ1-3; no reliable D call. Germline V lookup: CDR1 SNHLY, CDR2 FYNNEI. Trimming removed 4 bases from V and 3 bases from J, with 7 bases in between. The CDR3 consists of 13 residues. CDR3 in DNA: TGTGCCAGCAGTGGTGGGGATGGAAACACCATATATTTT. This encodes CASSGGDGNTIYF.

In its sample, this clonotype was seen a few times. CDR3 DNA: TGTGCCAGCAGCTTCTATTTCTCGCGGGTTCAAGAGACCCAGTACTTC. Translation: CASSFYFSRVQETQYF. The chain couples TRBV5-5 to TRBJ2-5, with D maybe TRBD2 (5 bases). V lost 2 bases, J lost 2 bases, and 16 bases lay in between. Germline V gives CDR1 SGHKS, CDR2 YYEKEE (reference sequence). This CDR3 spans 16 amino acids.

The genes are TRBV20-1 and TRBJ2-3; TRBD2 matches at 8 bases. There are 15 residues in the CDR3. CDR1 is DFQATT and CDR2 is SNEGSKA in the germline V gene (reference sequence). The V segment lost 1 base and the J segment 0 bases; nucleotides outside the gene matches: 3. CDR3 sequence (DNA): TGCAGTGCTAGAGCGCTAGCGGGTAGCACAGATACGCAGTATTTT. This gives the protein CSARALAGSTDTQYF.

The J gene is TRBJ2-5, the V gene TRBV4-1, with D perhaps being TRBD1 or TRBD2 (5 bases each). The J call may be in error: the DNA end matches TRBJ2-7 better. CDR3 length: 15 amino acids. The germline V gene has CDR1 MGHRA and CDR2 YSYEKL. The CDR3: CASSQGGPISYEQYF. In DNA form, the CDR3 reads TGCGCCAGCAGCCAAGGGGGACCGATCTCCTACGAGCAGTACTTC.

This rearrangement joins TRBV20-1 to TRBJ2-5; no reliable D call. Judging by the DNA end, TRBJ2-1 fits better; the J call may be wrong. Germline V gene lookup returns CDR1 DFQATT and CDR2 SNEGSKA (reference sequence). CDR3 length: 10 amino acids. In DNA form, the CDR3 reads TGCAGTGCTAGAGTGGGTGAGCAGTTCTTC. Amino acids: CSARVGEQFF.

CDR3 sequence: CASSPNRERYF. DNA for the CDR3: TGTGCCAGCAGCCCCAACAGGGAACGGTACTTC. This chain links TRBV14 with TRBJ2-7; possibly TRBD1 for D (6 bases). This CDR3 contains 11 residues. The germline gives CDR1 SGHDN, CDR2 FVKESK. Trimming removed 4 bases at V and 12 bases at J, with 13 bases between.

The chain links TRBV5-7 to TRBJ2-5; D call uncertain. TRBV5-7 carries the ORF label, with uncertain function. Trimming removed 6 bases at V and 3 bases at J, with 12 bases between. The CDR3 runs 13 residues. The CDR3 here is CASNRDGKETQYF. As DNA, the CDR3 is TGTGCCAGCAACCGTGACGGCAAAGAGACCCAGTACTTC.

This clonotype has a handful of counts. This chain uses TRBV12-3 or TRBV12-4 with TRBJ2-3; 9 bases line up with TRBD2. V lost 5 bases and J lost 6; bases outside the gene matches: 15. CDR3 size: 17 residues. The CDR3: CASSLGSGTSTSDTQYF. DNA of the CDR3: TGTGCCAGCAGTCTCGGAAGCGGGACTAGCACATCCGATACGCAGTATTTT.

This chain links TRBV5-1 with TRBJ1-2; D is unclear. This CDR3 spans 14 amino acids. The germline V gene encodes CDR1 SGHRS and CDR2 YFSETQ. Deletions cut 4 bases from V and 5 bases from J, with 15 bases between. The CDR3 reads CASSGRGEAYGYTF. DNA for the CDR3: TGCGCCAGCAGCGGACGGGGTGAGGCTTATGGCTACACCTTC.